This T cell receptor beta chain was sequenced during a study of tumor and adjacent non-tumor tissue in lung cancer. At the level of the study: Patients were aged about 31 to 85, 10 men and about 5 women, stage I to III.

This CDR3 comprises 16 residues. CDR1 SGHAT and CDR2 FQNNGV come from the germline V gene. General study results and limits: In normal lung, the top 100 clones were significantly more dominant than in tumor.

In the case of this clonotype: Antigen: not known. This clone may be a read error of a much larger clone one base away.

The template was RNA from unsorted bulk tissue. This non-tumor lung sample came from over 3 cm beyond the tumor edge. A modified ARM-PCR protocol with three rounds of nested PCR amplified TCRbeta. TCRdb used MiXCR to reprocess the multiplex PCR reads, holding one entry per CDR3 protein. Altogether roughly 70,000 distinct CDR3 sequences are present, about two thirds being singletons, with the ten largest covering 25% to 35%. Sequences were obtained from distant non-tumor lung tissue. This clonotype originated in a woman aged 50 to 60 with non-small cell lung cancer. The V call is TRBV11-2, the J call TRBJ1-4; D not resolved. CDR3 in amino acids: CACSLSPSMANEKLFF. The CDR3 bases are TGTGCCTGCAGCTTAAGTCCCAGTATGGCTAATGAAAAACTGTTTTTT.